A single sample is the source of the 9 T cell receptor beta chains below, sequenced in a study of Ad26.COV2.S vaccination and SARS-CoV-2 variants. TCRdb's table, derived via immunoSEQ multiplex PCR, lists solely in-frame clones and lacks some. The repertoire holds some 300,000 clones, with around four fifths as singletons. The sample's treatment: roughly 18 received Ad26.COV2.S at low or high dose, single or two shots; 5 received placebo; per-sample allocation not given. Sampling took place 63 days after the first vaccine or placebo injection. This material consisted of peripheral blood, taken in a trial of Ad26.COV2.S vaccine versus placebo. Every receptor here comes from a person between 18 and 59 years old who received the Ad26.COV2.S COVID-19 vaccine or a placebo.

The chain has TRBV19 and TRBJ1-1; no clear D gene. Germline V gives CDR1 LNHDA, CDR2 SQIVND (reference sequence). The CDR3 covers 13 residues. The germline V and J ends were trimmed by 3 bases and 2 bases, with 7 bases remaining between them. This chain's CDR3 is CASSMRLNTEAFF. Here the CDR3 DNA reads TGTGCCAGTAGTATGCGGCTTAACACTGAAGCTTTCTTT. The whole variable domain, remainder taken from reference TRBV19 and TRBJ1-1, is DGGITQSPKYLFRKEGQNVTLSCEQNLNHDAMYWYRQDPGQGLRLIYYSQIVNDFQKGDIAEGYSVSREKKESFPLTVTSAQKNPTAFYLCASSMRLNTEAFFGQGTRLTVV.

This rearrangement joins TRBV4-1 to TRBJ1-6; 7 bases line up with TRBD1. Germline V gene data show CDR1 as MGHRA and CDR2 as YSYEKL. The CDR3 is 18 amino acids. Unmatched junction bases numbered 9, after V lost 4 bases and J lost 0 bases. CDR3 region: CASSPRDGTDSYNSPLHF. The CDR3 nucleotides read TGCGCCAGCAGCCCCCGAGACGGGACAGACTCCTATAATTCACCCCTCCACTTT.

The V gene is TRBV24-1, the J gene TRBJ2-3; 12 nucleotides align to TRBD2. Trimming took 4 bases from V and 7 from J; bases not matched to a gene: 2. CDR3 length: 14 residues. Germline V CDR1 and CDR2: KGHDR, SFDVKD. The CDR3 region has the DNA TGTGCCACCAGTGACGGACTAGCGGGGAATACGCAGTATTTT. Its translation: CATSDGLAGNTQYF.

The chain carries TRBV6-6 and TRBJ2-1; TRBD1 matches 9 bases. The V gene's germline CDR1 is MNHNY and CDR2 SVGAGI (reference sequence). The CDR3 has 16 amino acids. V lost 4 bases, J lost 3 bases, and 7 bases stayed unmatched. CDR3 amino acids: CASSFRTGDFYNEQFF. CDR3 bases: TGTGCCAGCAGTTTCAGGACAGGGGATTTCTACAATGAGCAGTTCTTC.

The chain joins TRBV5-1 to TRBJ2-1; perhaps TRBD2 as D (5 bases). Germline loops: CDR1 SGHRS, CDR2 YFSETQ. The CDR3 loop spans 16 amino acids. V dropped 0 bases and J dropped 6 bases, with 16 bases sitting between them. CDR3 sequence: CASSLVSTSSGNEQFF. Here the CDR3 DNA reads TGCGCCAGCAGCTTGGTCAGTACTAGTTCTGGCAATGAGCAGTTCTTC.

The genes are TRBV6-1 and TRBJ2-2; D is unresolved. CDR3 length equals 15 residues. In germline, CDR1 is MNHNS, CDR2 SASEGT. V lost 1 base to trimming and J lost 5 bases, with 11 bases between them. CDR3 residues: CASSEGISRTGELFF. Written as DNA, the CDR3 is TGTGCCAGCAGTGAAGGTATTTCACGGACCGGGGAGCTGTTTTTT.

V and J are TRBV5-6 and TRBJ2-7; D not resolved. The CDR3 consists of 13 residues. V was cut by 0 bases and J by 0 bases, with 4 bases left in between. Looked up from germline, CDR1 is SGHDT and CDR2 is YYEEEE. The CDR3 loop is CASSLGFSYEQYF. CDR3 sequence (DNA): TGTGCCAGCAGCTTGGGGTTCTCCTACGAGCAGTACTTC.

The gene calls are TRBV29-1 and TRBJ2-7, with TRBD1 matching 10 bases. Germline V gene lookup returns CDR1 SQVTM and CDR2 ANQGSEA. After removal of 7 bases from V and 5 bases from J, the junction contained 8 bases not matched to a gene. CDR3 size: 13 residues. The DNA of the CDR3 is TGCAGCGGTAGACAGGGGGCGGGGGACGAGCAGTACTTC. Amino acids: CSGRQGAGDEQYF.

This chain joins TRBV5-8 and TRBJ1-5; weak D call: TRBD1 (6 bases). This CDR3 is built from 14 residues. CDR1 is SGHTS, CDR2 YDEGEE, per germline. Trimming shortened V by 7 bases and J by 6 bases, and 17 bases separated the two germline ends. This chain's CDR3 is CASVGTKRSQPQHF. For the CDR3, the DNA is TGTGCCAGCGTTGGGACAAAGCGAAGTCAGCCCCAGCATTTT.